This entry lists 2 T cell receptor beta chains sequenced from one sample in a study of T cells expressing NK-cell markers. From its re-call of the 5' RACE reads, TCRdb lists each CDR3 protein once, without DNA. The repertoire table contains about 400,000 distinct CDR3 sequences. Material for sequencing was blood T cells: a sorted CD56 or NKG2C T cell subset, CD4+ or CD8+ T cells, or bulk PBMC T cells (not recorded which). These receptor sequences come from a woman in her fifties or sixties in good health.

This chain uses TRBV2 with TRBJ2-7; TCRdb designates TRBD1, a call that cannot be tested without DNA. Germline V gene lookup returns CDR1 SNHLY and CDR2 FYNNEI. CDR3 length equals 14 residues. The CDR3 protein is CASSEEMGGYEQYF.

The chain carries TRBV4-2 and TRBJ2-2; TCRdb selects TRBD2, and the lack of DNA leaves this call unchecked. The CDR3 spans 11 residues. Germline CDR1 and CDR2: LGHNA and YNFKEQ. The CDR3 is CASREGRELFF.